Below, 12 T cell receptor beta chains from the same sample are listed, as sequenced in a study of blood T cell repertoires in COVID-19. The table came from immunoSEQ multiplex PCR; TCRdb's copy has only in-frame clones and leaves some out. The data hold some 390,000 clones, with about 87% observed a single time. Material: peripheral blood. These receptors were obtained from a human donor in a cohort sampled during active COVID-19.

The table lists this clone with a few counts. The chain is built from TRBV27 and TRBJ1-5; D unclear. The CDR3 runs to 12 residues. The ends were cut back, 11 bases at V and 1 base at J, with 9 bases in the middle. Per the germline V gene, CDR1 is MNHEY and CDR2 is SMNVEV (reference sequence). CDR3 residues: CALQLSNQPQHF. The CDR3 coding sequence is TGTGCCTTACAACTAAGCAATCAGCCCCAGCATTTT.

The rearrangement joins TRBV28 to TRBJ2-1, with D possibly being TRBD2 (6 bases). The V gene's germline CDR1 is MDHEN and CDR2 SYDVKM. Trimming cost V 5 bases and J 10 bases, with 21 bases left between them. This CDR3 has 15 residues. CDR3 bases: TGTGCCAGCAGTCGTTCGACGGGGACGGGGGAGGAGCAGTTCTTC. Translated, it gives CASSRSTGTGEEQFF.

The chain is built from TRBV3-1 (or the pseudogene TRBV3-2) and TRBJ2-7; D uncertain. Germline CDR1 is LGHDT and CDR2 is YNNKEL (reference sequence). The CDR3 extends over 14 amino acids. With 1 base removed from V and 2 bases from J, the gap between germline ends came to 9 bases. The CDR3 loop is CASSQGLVAYEQYF. The CDR3 nucleotides are TGTGCCAGCAGCCAAGGGCTAGTAGCCTACGAGCAGTACTTC.

J is TRBJ2-7 and V is TRBV5-1, with 12 bases matching TRBD1. This CDR3 is built from 16 residues. The germline CDR1 and CDR2 sequences are SGHRS and YFSETQ. V gave up 1 base and J gave up 5 bases; unmatched junction bases: 7. CDR3 in DNA: TGCGCCAGCAGCTTGTTTGAGGGACAGGGGGCTGACGAGCAGTACTTC. Translated, it gives CASSLFEGQGADEQYF. Combining the CDR3 with reference TRBV5-1 and TRBJ2-7 gives the whole variable domain KAGVTQTPRYLIKTRGQQVTLSCSPISGHRSVSWYQQTPGQGLQFLFEYFSETQRNKGNFPGRFSGRQFSNSRSEMNVSTLELGDSALYLCASSLFEGQGADEQYFGPGTRLTVT.

This rearrangement joins TRBV5-5 to TRBJ2-5, with 8 nucleotides matching TRBD2. Trimming at V came to 7 bases and at J to 1 base, leaving 9 bases not matched to a gene. Germline V gene data show CDR1 as SGHKS and CDR2 as YYEKEE (reference sequence). The CDR3 length is 15 residues. The CDR3 region is CASGKRGTSQETQYF. The CDR3 DNA sequence: TGTGCCAGCGGGAAACGGGGGACTAGCCAAGAGACCCAGTACTTC. Combining the CDR3 with reference TRBV5-5 and TRBJ2-5 gives the whole variable domain DAGVTQSPTHLIKTRGQQVTLRCSPISGHKSVSWYQQVLGQGPQFIFQYYEKEERGRGNFPDRFSARQFPNYSSELNVNALLLGDSALYLCASGKRGTSQETQYFGPGTRLLVL.

The chain carries TRBV27 and TRBJ1-3; D is unresolved. V was clipped by 4 bases and J by 1 base, with 8 bases between them. CDR1 and CDR2 (germline): MNHEY, SMNVEV (reference sequence). The CDR3 has 14 amino acids. The CDR3 sequence: CASSSRRSGNTIYF. The CDR3 DNA reads as TGTGCCAGCAGTTCCAGAAGATCTGGAAACACCATATATTTT.

The chain couples TRBV20-1 to TRBJ2-7; 7 bases are shared with TRBD2. This CDR3 has 12 amino acids. J lost 5 bases, V lost 3 bases, and 4 bases had no gene match. CDR1 and CDR2 (germline): DFQATT, SNEGSKA (reference sequence). CDR3 sequence reads: CSASLAEDEQYF. The CDR3 nucleotides read TGCAGTGCTAGTCTAGCGGAGGACGAGCAGTACTTC.

The chain employs TRBV11-1 and TRBJ1-1; 7 bases align to TRBD1. The CDR3 spans 14 residues. Trimming took 6 bases from V and 1 from J; bases not matched to a gene: 5. The germline V gene has CDR1 SGHAT and CDR2 FQDESV (reference sequence). The DNA for the CDR3 is TGTGCCAGCAGTTTTGGACAGGCGAACACTGAAGCTTTCTTT. Amino acids: CASSFGQANTEAFF.

V usage is TRBV6-5 and J usage is TRBJ1-2; a weak D match, TRBD1 (6 bases). Germline CDR1 reads MNHEY; CDR2 reads SVGAGI. V lost 7 bases to trimming and J lost 4 bases, with 19 bases between them. The CDR3 is 15 residues long. The CDR3 bases are TGTGCCAGCACCCCTCAGGGGCCAGACATCTATGGCTACACCTTC. Translation gives CASTPQGPDIYGYTF.

The gene calls are TRBV6-5 and TRBJ2-3; perhaps TRBD1 as D (5 bases). From germline, CDR1 is MNHEY and CDR2 SVGAGI. This CDR3 spans 13 amino acids. Trimming left V 11 bases short and J 2 bases short, with 14 bases between. CDR3 DNA: TGTGCCGGAACGACAGCATACACAGATACGCAGTATTTT. Translation gives CAGTTAYTDTQYF.

The chain carries TRBV13 and TRBJ1-1; 10 nucleotides align to TRBD1. The CDR3 runs 18 residues. Trimming cost V 7 bases and J 11 bases; bases outside gene matches: 25. Germline-derived CDR1 and CDR2 are PRHDT and FYEKMQ (reference sequence). The CDR3 loop reads CASIKWGMRDRGPRGAFF. Written as DNA, the CDR3 is TGTGCCAGCATAAAGTGGGGGATGAGGGACAGGGGCCCCCGGGGTGCTTTCTTT.

The V gene is TRBV7-6, the J gene TRBJ2-2, with D maybe TRBD1 (6 bases). Germline V gives CDR1 SGHVS, CDR2 FNYEAQ. Trimming pared 5 bases from V and 6 bases from J, leaving 13 bases between. The CDR3 is 14 amino acids. The CDR3 loop is CASSRSEGAGELFF. CDR3 in DNA: TGTGCCAGCAGCAGGTCAGAGGGGGCCGGGGAGCTGTTTTTT.